This T cell receptor (beta chain) stems from a study of spatial heterogeneity in lung cancer. Study background: Tumor-region TCR transcript counts correlated strongly with a T cell module score from matched bulk RNA-seq. Study results and limitations: Tumoral mutation counts were tracked by counts of expanded intratumoral alpha and beta TCRs.

Time point specified: sample taken at primary tumor resection. Researchers sequenced whole RNA taken from tumor, nontumor lung or frozen PBMC without sorting. In its sample, this clonotype is medium-sized. As yet, its antigen is unknown. Per the germline V gene, CDR1 is SGHTA and CDR2 is FQGNSA. V lost 1 base, J lost 0 bases, and 8 bases lay in between. The CDR3 loop spans 15 amino acids. Individually, TCR cDNA molecules were each labelled with a unique molecular identifier. TCRdb analysed the 5' RACE reads with MiXCR anew, one entry per CDR3 protein. The sample lists roughly 5,800 distinct CDR3 sequences, approximately 14% occurring once.

The chain is built from TRBV7-2 and TRBJ2-3; no reliable D call. The receptor comes from a male donor with early-stage non-small cell lung cancer. Sequencing was performed on lung tumor tissue, taken at surgery. The CDR3, as DNA: TGTGCCAGCAGCTTAGTCGCAGCTAGCACAGATACGCAGTATTTT. Translating it yields CASSLVAASTDTQYF.